Sequencing of this T cell receptor beta chain was carried out in a study of read filtering for tumor transcriptome and immune sequencing (TCRdb year 2020). Study-wide context: The cohort consisted of 17 to 20 male and roughly 13 female patients, with a mean age of approximately 70 years and an age range of roughly 40 to 85. By revised international staging, 8 patients were R-ISS I, under 20 were R-ISS II and about seven were R-ISS III. Whole-transcriptome libraries were prepared with the TruSeq RNA Access Library Prep Kit after DNase treatment. Per sample, about 3.5 to 10.27 million TCR-region mapped reads were obtained with IR-seq, compared with only about 80 to 1273 with RNA-seq. The study compared TCR repertoires from targeted immune repertoire sequencing and bulk whole-transcriptome sequencing run on the same bone marrow samples. One main goal was a read-filtering strategy for immune repertoire data, in particular deciding whether clonotypes backed by only one read should be removed.

The study at large found these results: The sorted CD138-negative fraction was composed of a mixed bone marrow immune population rather than of purified T cells. In IR-seq, single-read clonotypes were roughly 82% of clonotypes but around 3.2% of total reads; in RNA-seq they were about 68% of clonotypes and about 40% of reads. When single-read clonotypes were removed, the proportions of shared clonotypes in IR-seq and RNA-seq correlated more strongly. Clonotypes were captured by IR-seq at much higher depth and more reliably than by RNA-seq, and smaller IR-seq throughput was sufficient for identification of most shared clonotypes.

CDR1 and CDR2 were assigned from the germline V gene (reference sequence) as LNHDA and SQIVND. Including the terminal cysteine and phenylalanine, the CDR3 comprises 15 residues. Only the CDR3 part of the read is kept: 45 bases, read in frame from the first base. V loses 10 bases of germline sequence and J loses 4 bases, and the interval between the two ends is 22 bases. TCR libraries were constructed from roughly 0.4 ug RNA using the Immunoverse kit, and molecular barcoded adaptors covering alpha/delta and beta/gamma chains were employed. TCR library preparation was performed with the same RNA that was used for transcriptome sequencing. An Illumina HiSeq 4000 with 2 x 150 cycles was used to sequence the TCR libraries. In the original analysis: TCR reads were aligned to human V, D, J and C references and assembled into CDR3 clonotypes with MiXCR, including quality filtering and error correction. The tcR package in R was used for analysis of clonotype counts and gene usage diversity. Raw mapping reads were checked after the RNA-seq reads had been mapped by STAR aligner version 2.5.3a onto the human GRCh37 genome. To test how sequencing depth affects detected clonotypes, IR-seq fastq files were randomly downsampled with Seqtk 1.3. Using fastp at Q25 and MiXCR, TCRdb reprocessed the public reads and kept productive beta chains. Here each entry gathers all rows of one CDR3 protein and keeps the most common genes and DNA. The V and J calls and clone size are TCRdb's, not the authors'. The sample table holds about 130,000 distinct CDR3 sequences, of which roughly 13% were seen once. The ten biggest clones cover 9.5% to 12% of the sample.

This clonotype appeared a few times. The specificity of this receptor is unknown. No base qualities exist here, and no much larger clone lies one base off it. Bone marrow was sampled from every patient at the time of active disease. Bone marrow mononuclear cells were isolated by Ficoll-Hypaque density gradient centrifugation. Myeloma plasma cells were removed and CD138-negative cells were obtained by negative selection following labeling with CD138 magnetic microbeads on a MACS separator. The purity of the isolated cells was checked by flow cytometry with CD138 antibodies on an Attune NxT. Total RNA was extracted with TRIzol reagent and quantified with a NanoDrop spectrophotometer. Paired RNA-seq and IR-seq were performed on the CD138-negative bone marrow sample of each patient.

The clonotype originates from a donor at least 40 years old with multiple myeloma. The sequence links TRBV19 to TRBJ2-5; TRBD2 is a weak D gene call, 5 bases matching. The sample taken for sequencing was a population of CD138-negative cells sorted from bone marrow. The sample's cell subset or site, from its label and the paper: bone marrow mononuclear cells depleted of CD138+ plasma/myeloma cells by negative magnetic selection. The CDR3 has the sequence CATSELAASAETQYF. The DNA reads as follows: TGTGCCACCTCGGAGCTAGCAGCTTCGGCAGAGACCCAGTACTTC.